One and the same sample provided the 6 T cell receptor beta chains below, sequenced in a study of blood T cell repertoires in COVID-19. The protocol was immunoSEQ multiplex PCR, while the TCRdb copy is restricted to in-frame clones and leaves out a portion. The sample records roughly 100,000 clones, approximately 79% being singletons. Sequenced material: peripheral blood. All receptors derive from a woman older than 75 with active or convalescent COVID-19.

In its sample, this clone was seen once. The V and J genes are TRBV30 and TRBJ2-1, with D perhaps TRBD1 (6 bases). The V gene's germline CDR1 is GTSNPN and CDR2 SVGIG (reference sequence). Trimming took 5 bases from V and 10 from J, leaving 12 bases between them. The CDR3 extends over 11 amino acids. CDR3 loop: CAWGPDREQFF. Written as DNA, the CDR3 is TGTGCCTGGGGCCCCGACAGGGAGCAGTTCTTC.

About this clone: A junction end diverges from the germline sequence, so it may reflect a read error. The chain carries TRBV7-7 and TRBJ2-3, with 10 bases lining up with TRBD2. CDR1 is SSHAT, CDR2 FNYEAQ, per germline (reference sequence). The CDR3 is made up of 14 amino acids. CDR3 amino acids: CASSRTSGVDTQYF. The DNA of the CDR3 is TGTGCTAGCAGCCGGACTAGCGGTGTGGATACGCAGTATTTT.

The V and J genes are TRBV2 and TRBJ2-2; TRBD1 matches 7 bases. This CDR3 is built from 14 residues. With V trimmed by 6 bases and J by 5 bases, 6 bases remained unmatched. Germline lookup yields CDR1 SNHLY and CDR2 FYNNEI. CDR3: CASSGQGVTGELFF. The CDR3 DNA sequence: TGTGCCAGCAGCGGGCAGGGGGTTACCGGGGAGCTGTTTTTT.

The chain recombines TRBV29-1 with TRBJ1-1; D might be TRBD1 (6 bases). This CDR3 is built from 13 residues. CDR1 and CDR2 (germline): SQVTM, ANQGSEA. Trimming pared 7 bases from V and 0 bases from J, leaving 12 bases between. The CDR3 is CSGYGQLNTEAFF. Here the CDR3 DNA reads TGCAGCGGTTATGGACAGTTGAACACTGAAGCTTTCTTT.

The chain uses TRBV30 and TRBJ2-7, with 8 bases identical to TRBD1. V gave up 1 base and J gave up 4 bases; unmatched junction bases: 0. The germline V gene encodes CDR1 GTSNPN and CDR2 SVGIG (reference sequence). There are 12 residues in the CDR3. In nucleotides, the CDR3 is TGTGCCTGGAGTGGGGACAGGTACGAGCAGTACTTC. Translated: CAWSGDRYEQYF.

V usage is TRBV30 and J usage is TRBJ1-1; possibly TRBD1 for D (6 bases). The CDR3 covers 13 residues. CDR1 is GTSNPN and CDR2 is SVGIG in the germline V gene (reference sequence). Trimming stripped 5 bases from V and 0 bases from J, with 10 bases between. CDR3 region: CAWETGLNTEAFF. DNA of the CDR3: TGTGCCTGGGAGACAGGACTGAACACTGAAGCTTTCTTT.